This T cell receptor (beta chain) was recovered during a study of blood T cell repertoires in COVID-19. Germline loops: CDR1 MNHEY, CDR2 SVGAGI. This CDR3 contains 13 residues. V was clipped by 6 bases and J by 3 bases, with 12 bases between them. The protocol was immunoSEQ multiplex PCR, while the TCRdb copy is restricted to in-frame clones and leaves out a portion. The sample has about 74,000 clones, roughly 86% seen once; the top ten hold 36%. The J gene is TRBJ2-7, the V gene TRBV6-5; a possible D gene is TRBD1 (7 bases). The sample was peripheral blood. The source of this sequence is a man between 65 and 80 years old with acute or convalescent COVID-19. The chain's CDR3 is CASRGGQNYEQYF. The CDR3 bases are TGTGCCAGCAGGGGGGGACAGAACTACGAGCAGTACTTC.